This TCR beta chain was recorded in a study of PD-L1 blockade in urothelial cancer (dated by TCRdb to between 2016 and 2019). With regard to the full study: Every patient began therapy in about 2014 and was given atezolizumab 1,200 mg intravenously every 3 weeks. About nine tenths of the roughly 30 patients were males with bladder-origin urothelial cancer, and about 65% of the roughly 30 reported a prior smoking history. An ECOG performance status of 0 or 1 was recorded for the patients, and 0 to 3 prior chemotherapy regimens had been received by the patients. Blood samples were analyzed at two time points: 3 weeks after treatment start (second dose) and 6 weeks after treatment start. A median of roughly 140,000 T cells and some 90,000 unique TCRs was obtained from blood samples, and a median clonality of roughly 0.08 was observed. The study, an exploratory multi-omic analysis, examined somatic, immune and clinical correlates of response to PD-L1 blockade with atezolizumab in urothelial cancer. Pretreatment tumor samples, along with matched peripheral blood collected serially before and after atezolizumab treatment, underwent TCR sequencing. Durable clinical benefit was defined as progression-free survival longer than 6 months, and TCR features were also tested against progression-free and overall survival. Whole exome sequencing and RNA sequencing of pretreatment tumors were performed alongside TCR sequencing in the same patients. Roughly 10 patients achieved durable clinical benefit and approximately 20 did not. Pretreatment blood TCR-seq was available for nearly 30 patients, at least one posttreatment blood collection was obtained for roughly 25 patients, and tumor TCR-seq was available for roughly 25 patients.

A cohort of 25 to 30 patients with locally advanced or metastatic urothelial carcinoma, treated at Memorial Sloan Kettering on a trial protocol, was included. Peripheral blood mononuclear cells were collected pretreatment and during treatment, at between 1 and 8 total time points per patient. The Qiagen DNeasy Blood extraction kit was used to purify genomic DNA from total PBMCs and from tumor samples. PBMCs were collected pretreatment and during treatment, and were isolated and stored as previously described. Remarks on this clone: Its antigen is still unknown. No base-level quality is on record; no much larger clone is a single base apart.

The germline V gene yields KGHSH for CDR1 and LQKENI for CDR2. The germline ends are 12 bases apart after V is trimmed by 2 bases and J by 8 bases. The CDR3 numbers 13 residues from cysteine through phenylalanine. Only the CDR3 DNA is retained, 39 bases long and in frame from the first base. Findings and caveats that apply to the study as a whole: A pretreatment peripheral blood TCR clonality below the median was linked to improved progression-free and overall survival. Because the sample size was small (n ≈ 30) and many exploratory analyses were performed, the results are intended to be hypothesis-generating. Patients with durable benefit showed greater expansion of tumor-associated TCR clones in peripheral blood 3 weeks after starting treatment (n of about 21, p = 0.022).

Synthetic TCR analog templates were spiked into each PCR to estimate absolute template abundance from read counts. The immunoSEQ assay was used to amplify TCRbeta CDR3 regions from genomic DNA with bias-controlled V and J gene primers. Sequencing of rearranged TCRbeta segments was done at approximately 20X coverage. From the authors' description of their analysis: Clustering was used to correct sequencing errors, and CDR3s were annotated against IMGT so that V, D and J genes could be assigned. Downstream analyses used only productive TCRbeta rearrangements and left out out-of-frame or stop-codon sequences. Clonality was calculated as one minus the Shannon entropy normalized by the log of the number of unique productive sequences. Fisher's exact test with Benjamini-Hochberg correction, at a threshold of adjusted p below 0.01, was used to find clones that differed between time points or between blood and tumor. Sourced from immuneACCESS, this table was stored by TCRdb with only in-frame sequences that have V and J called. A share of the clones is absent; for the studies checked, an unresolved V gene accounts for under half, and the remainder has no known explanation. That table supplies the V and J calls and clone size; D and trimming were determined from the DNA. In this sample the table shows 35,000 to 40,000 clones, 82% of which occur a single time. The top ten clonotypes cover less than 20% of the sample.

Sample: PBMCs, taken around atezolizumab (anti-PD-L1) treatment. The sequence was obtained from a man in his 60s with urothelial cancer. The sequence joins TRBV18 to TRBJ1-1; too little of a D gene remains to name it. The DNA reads TGTGCCAGCTCACCAGGGCGGAGGGTGGAAGCTTTCTTT. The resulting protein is CASSPGRRVEAFF.